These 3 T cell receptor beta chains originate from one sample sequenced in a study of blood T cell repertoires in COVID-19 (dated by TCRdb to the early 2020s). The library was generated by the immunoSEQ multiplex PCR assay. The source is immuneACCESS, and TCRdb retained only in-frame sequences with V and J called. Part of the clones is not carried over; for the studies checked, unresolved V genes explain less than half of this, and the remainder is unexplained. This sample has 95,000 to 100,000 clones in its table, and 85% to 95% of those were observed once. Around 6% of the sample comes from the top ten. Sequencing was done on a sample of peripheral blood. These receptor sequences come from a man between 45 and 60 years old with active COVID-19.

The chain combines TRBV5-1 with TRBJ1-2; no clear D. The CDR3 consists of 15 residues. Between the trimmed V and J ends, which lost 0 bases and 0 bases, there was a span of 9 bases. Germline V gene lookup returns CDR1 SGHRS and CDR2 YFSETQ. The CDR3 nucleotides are TGCGCCAGCAGCTTGGAGGCGGTAACTAACTATGGCTACACCTTC. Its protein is CASSLEAVTNYGYTF.

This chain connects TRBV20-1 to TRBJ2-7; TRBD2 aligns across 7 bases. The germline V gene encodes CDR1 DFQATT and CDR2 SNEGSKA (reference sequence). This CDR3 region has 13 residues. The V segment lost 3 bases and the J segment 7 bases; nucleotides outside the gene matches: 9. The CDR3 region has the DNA TGCAGTGCTAGTTGGGCGGGAGCGAGGGAGCAGTACTTC. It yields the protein CSASWAGAREQYF.

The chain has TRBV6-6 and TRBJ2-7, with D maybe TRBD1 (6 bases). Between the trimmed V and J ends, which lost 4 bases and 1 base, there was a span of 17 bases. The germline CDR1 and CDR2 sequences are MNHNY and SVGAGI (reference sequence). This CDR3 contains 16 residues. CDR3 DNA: TGTGCCAGCAGTTCCTCCCGGACAGCCTTTTCCTACGAGCAGTACTTC. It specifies CASSSSRTAFSYEQYF.